This entry describes one T cell receptor (beta chain). Its antigen is currently unknown. TCRdb keeps only in-frame clones here, not all; method: immunoSEQ multiplex PCR. The sample consists of about 330,000 clones, around 90% of them appearing once. The sample comes from a study of Ad26.COV2.S vaccination and SARS-CoV-2 variants. Study context: Ad26.COV2.S given intramuscularly, once or twice 56 days apart.

Noted treatment: approximately 18 received Ad26.COV2.S at low or high dose, single or two shots; about 5 received placebo; per-sample allocation not given. Vaccine and placebo recipients were sampled on day 63 after the first injection. Vaccination employed an Ad26 vector expressing the Wuhan-strain SARS-CoV-2 spike. Trimming took 0 bases from V and 4 from J, leaving 21 bases between them. The CDR3 extends over 18 amino acids. Germline CDR1 LNHDA, CDR2 SQIVND (reference sequence). Findings of the study overall: Placebo recipients showed lower spike-specific TCR breadth than vaccinees.

The sequences come from peripheral blood, collected in a trial of Ad26.COV2.S vaccine versus placebo. This chain connects TRBV19 to TRBJ1-2, with D perhaps TRBD1 (5 bases). The clonotype originates from a person aged 18-60 years who received the Ad26.COV2.S COVID-19 vaccine or a placebo. The DNA of the CDR3 is TGTGCCAGTAGTATAGAGTCGGCAAGGGGTCCGGGGCGCTATGGCTACACCTTC. Translating it yields CASSIESARGPGRYGYTF.